This entry concerns a single T cell receptor (beta chain). Its target is unknown. Trimming cost V 0 bases and J 6 bases, with 11 bases left between them. The CDR3 is 14 amino acids. Per germline, CDR1 SGHKS and CDR2 YYEKEE (reference sequence). These data come from a study of cytomegalovirus exposure and HLA in healthy donors. The PCR had 60 Vbeta and 13 Jbeta primers. TCRdb's copy holds only in-frame clones and misses some; the assay was immunoSEQ multiplex PCR. The sample yields approximately 160,000 clones, about three quarters seen once. The study's findings and limits: Using the classifier, cytomegalovirus status was reportedly diagnosed with high specificity and sensitivity. In an earlier analysis, productive rearrangement rates for most beta V segments clustered near 87% or 30%.

This sequence joins TRBV5-5 and TRBJ2-3; D unclear. The sequence came from a woman between 40 and 50 years old in good health and CMV-seropositive. The material sequenced was PBMCs. CDR3: CASSLAKVEDTQYF. The CDR3 DNA is TGTGCCAGCAGCTTGGCCAAGGTGGAGGATACGCAGTATTTT. Filled out from reference TRBV5-5 and TRBJ2-3, the complete variable domain reads DAGVTQSPTHLIKTRGQQVTLRCSPISGHKSVSWYQQVLGQGPQFIFQYYEKEERGRGNFPDRFSARQFPNYSSELNVNALLLGDSALYLCASSLAKVEDTQYFGPGTRLTVL.